Below are 22 T cell receptor beta chains sequenced from a single sample in a study of shared clonotypes between healthy human individuals. Naive CD8 cells, CD45RO-negative and positively selected for CCR7, excluded terminally differentiated effector memory CD45RA+ cells. The assay was immunoSEQ multiplex PCR, and TCRdb's table has in-frame clones only and misses some. The sample lists roughly 1,800,000 clones; less than 95% were seen once. The material sequenced was naive CD8+ T cells sorted from blood. The receptors come from a man between 18 and 35 years old in good health.

The J gene is TRBJ2-7, the V gene TRBV19, with TRBD1 matching over 7 bases. The CDR3 loop spans 15 amino acids. The germline V gene has CDR1 LNHDA and CDR2 SQIVND (reference sequence). V lost 1 base, J lost 7 bases, and 10 bases stayed unmatched. The CDR3 region is CASSIGPGGSGEQYF. The CDR3 DNA reads as TGTGCCAGTAGTATAGGTCCAGGGGGTTCGGGGGAGCAGTACTTC.

In DNA form, the CDR3 reads TGTGCCAGCAGCTTACACCCCGGGATCTATAATTCACCCCTCCACTTT. Amino acid sequence: CASSLHPGIYNSPLHF. The genes are TRBV11-1 and TRBJ1-6; unclear D gene. V was clipped by 2 bases and J by 3 bases, with 11 bases between them. Germline V gives CDR1 SGHAT, CDR2 FQDESV (reference sequence). CDR3 length: 16 residues.

The V gene is TRBV13, the J gene TRBJ2-7; D is undetermined. The CDR3 has 14 residues. The germline CDR1 and CDR2 sequences are PRHDT and FYEKMQ (reference sequence). With 1 base removed from V and 1 base from J, the gap between germline ends came to 8 bases. This chain's CDR3 is CASSLASESYEQYF. The CDR3 region has the DNA TGTGCCAGCAGCTTAGCGTCAGAATCCTACGAGCAGTACTTC.

The chain recombines TRBV11-2 with TRBJ1-2; unclear D gene. The germline V gene has CDR1 SGHAT and CDR2 FQNNGV. V was pared by 0 bases and J by 3 bases, with 8 bases between. CDR3 length: 14 residues. This CDR3 reads CASSLDSGYYGYTF. Here the CDR3 DNA reads TGTGCCAGCAGCTTAGATTCGGGGTACTATGGCTACACCTTC.

This clone was seen only once. The genes are TRBV7-2 and TRBJ2-7; 9 nucleotides agree with TRBD1. Trimming took 3 bases from V and 2 from J; bases not matched to a gene: 11. Germline values: CDR1 SGHTA, CDR2 FQGNSA. CDR3 size: 17 residues. DNA of the CDR3: TGTGCCAGCAGCTTTAGAATGGGACAGGGTAAAACCTACGAGCAGTACTTC. Translated, it gives CASSFRMGQGKTYEQYF.

The CDR3, as DNA: TGTGCCAGCAGTGAAGGGTCTCTGGGGCAGTACTTC. It specifies CASSEGSLGQYF. The chain uses TRBV2 and TRBJ2-7; D is unclear. Looked up from germline, CDR1 is SNHLY and CDR2 is FYNNEI. The CDR3 runs to 12 residues. The V gene lost 1 base and the J gene lost 9 bases, with 10 bases spanning the gap.

The chain uses TRBV6-1 and TRBJ1-3; 9 bases agree with TRBD1. Looked up from germline, CDR1 is MNHNS and CDR2 is SASEGT. Trimming removed 2 bases from V and 2 bases from J; junction bases left unmatched: 10. CDR3 length: 18 residues. The CDR3 protein is CASSEFHLRTGAGNTIYF. CDR3 sequence (DNA): TGTGCCAGCAGTGAATTCCACCTTCGGACAGGGGCTGGAAACACCATATATTTT.

The chain combines TRBV7-9 with TRBJ2-2; 8 bases map to TRBD2. Losses at the gene ends were 4 bases for V and 4 bases for J; bases not matched to a gene: 11. The CDR3 loop spans 17 amino acids. Germline V gene sequence: CDR1 SEHNR, CDR2 FQNEAQ (reference sequence). The DNA for the CDR3 is TGTGCCAGCAGCTCCGATGAGTCGGGACTAGGCACCGGGGAGCTGTTTTTT. Translation gives CASSSDESGLGTGELFF.

The chain employs TRBV2 and TRBJ2-7; tentative D call: TRBD2 (5 bases). CDR3 length: 15 amino acids. V shed 4 bases and J shed 0 bases, with 13 bases lying between them. Germline V gene sequence: CDR1 SNHLY, CDR2 FYNNEI. The CDR3 region is CASSGGFPRSYEQYF. In DNA form, the CDR3 reads TGTGCCAGCAGTGGAGGGTTCCCGCGCTCCTACGAGCAGTACTTC.

This clone was picked up a small number of times. The chain combines TRBV7-2 with TRBJ2-7, with 9 bases identical to TRBD2. The V gene end was trimmed by 4 bases and the J gene end by 6 bases; junction bases not matched to a gene: 7. Looked up from germline, CDR1 is SGHTA and CDR2 is FQGNSA. The CDR3 contains 14 residues. The CDR3 protein is CASSSTSGWSEQYF. The CDR3 coding sequence is TGTGCCAGCAGCTCGACTAGCGGTTGGTCCGAGCAGTACTTC.

This clone was recorded only once. The chain has TRBV6-5 and TRBJ2-5, with D unresolved. Germline V gene data show CDR1 as MNHEY and CDR2 as SVGAGI. The CDR3 is made up of 11 amino acids. V was pared by 10 bases and J by 8 bases, with 14 bases between. The CDR3 sequence is CATLDVGTQYF. The CDR3 DNA reads TGTGCCACCCTTGACGTAGGAACCCAGTACTTC.

A single count supports this clone. V and J are TRBV7-2 and TRBJ2-7, with 9 bases aligning to TRBD2. The CDR3 has 16 residues. J gave up 5 bases and V 2 bases, and 10 bases lay outside the gene matches. Germline CDR1 SGHTA, CDR2 FQGNSA. This CDR3 is CASSLFGSGSLHEQYF. The CDR3 DNA reads TGTGCCAGCAGCTTATTCGGTAGCGGGAGTCTTCACGAGCAGTACTTC.

This chain joins TRBV5-1 and TRBJ2-7; 10 bases map to TRBD1. CDR3 size: 15 residues. Trimming removed 3 bases from V and 1 base from J; junction bases left unmatched: 4. CDR1 is SGHRS, CDR2 YFSETQ, per germline. This CDR3 is CASSSDRGPSYEQYF. The CDR3 DNA reads as TGCGCCAGCAGCTCCGACAGGGGGCCGTCCTACGAGCAGTACTTC.

In its sample, this clone was seen once. The J gene is TRBJ1-2, the V gene TRBV30, with D maybe TRBD1 (6 bases). The CDR3 sequence is 12 residues long. Germline CDR1 is GTSNPN and CDR2 is SVGIG (reference sequence). Between the trimmed V and J ends, which lost 6 bases and 5 bases, there was a span of 13 bases. CDR3 DNA sequence: TGTGCCTGCCCCGGGACACCGTATGGCTACACCTTC. This sequence encodes CACPGTPYGYTF.

The genes are TRBV29-1 and TRBJ2-7, with 7 bases lining up with TRBD1. Germline V CDR1 and CDR2: SQVTM, ANQGSEA. This CDR3 is 14 amino acids long. J gave up 3 bases and V 0 bases, and 5 bases lay outside the gene matches. In nucleotides, the CDR3 is TGCAGCGTTGAAGATTCGGCAGGGGGCTACGAGCAGTACTTC. Translated: CSVEDSAGGYEQYF.

In regard to this clone: Other DNA sequences from this sample encode an identical CDR3 as well. The chain has TRBV30 and TRBJ2-7; D remains unclear. Germline V gene lookup returns CDR1 GTSNPN and CDR2 SVGIG (reference sequence). The CDR3 has 12 amino acids. The ends were cut back, 2 bases at V and 0 bases at J, with 5 bases in the middle. CDR3 sequence: CAWSSDSYEQYF. CDR3 in DNA: TGTGCCTGGAGTTCAGACTCCTACGAGCAGTACTTC.

A single count supports this clone. CDR3 residues: CAWSLTGSGQPQHF. The CDR3 DNA follows: TGTGCCTGGAGCTTGACAGGGAGTGGGCAGCCCCAGCATTTT. The chain recombines TRBV30 with TRBJ1-5, with TRBD1 identical over 7 bases. The CDR3 spans 14 residues. Losses at the gene ends were 3 bases for V and 7 bases for J; bases not matched to a gene: 9. CDR1 is GTSNPN and CDR2 is SVGIG in the germline V gene (reference sequence).

This chain links TRBV19 with TRBJ2-7, with D possibly being TRBD1 or TRBD2 (5 bases each). The CDR3 spans 14 residues. The V gene lost 5 bases and the J gene lost 2 bases, with 13 bases spanning the gap. Looked up from germline, CDR1 is LNHDA and CDR2 is SQIVND (reference sequence). CDR3 DNA sequence: TGTGCCAGTAGTTCCCGGGACCGAACCTACGAGCAGTACTTC. This codes for CASSSRDRTYEQYF.

This clone appeared once. The chain has TRBV5-6 and TRBJ2-5; 11 nucleotides match TRBD1. The CDR3 totals 15 residues. CDR1 is SGHDT and CDR2 is YYEEEE in the germline V gene. V lost 3 bases and J lost 3; bases outside the gene matches: 4. As DNA, the CDR3 is TGTGCCAGCAGCTGGGGGACAGGGGGAGAAGAGACCCAGTACTTC. Its protein is CASSWGTGGEETQYF.

This chain links TRBV10-3 with TRBJ2-1; D perhaps matches TRBD2 (5 bases). The CDR3 totals 12 residues. The V gene's germline CDR1 is ENHRY and CDR2 SYGVKD. Between the trimmed V and J ends, which lost 6 bases and 6 bases, there was a span of 9 bases. CDR3 residues: CAISGIINEQFF. The CDR3 bases are TGTGCCATCAGCGGGATTATCAATGAGCAGTTCTTC.

In regard to this clone: This sample also contains other DNA sequences that code for the same CDR3. CDR3 coding DNA: TGTGCCAGCAGCTTATCCACCTACAATGAGCAGTTCTTC. It encodes CASSLSTYNEQFF. V usage is TRBV7-9 and J usage is TRBJ2-1; no firm D call. Trimming removed 2 bases from V and 2 bases from J, with 4 bases in between. This CDR3 contains 13 residues. CDR1 is SEHNR and CDR2 is FQNEAQ in the germline V gene (reference sequence). The full variable domain, its missing parts supplied by reference TRBV7-9 and TRBJ2-1, is DTGVSQNPRHKITKRGQNVTFRCDPISEHNRLYWYRQTLGQGPEFLTYFQNEAQLEKSRLLSDRFSAERPKGSFSTLEIQRTEQGDSAMYLCASSLSTYNEQFFGPGTRLTVL.

CDR3 protein: CASSQEQGAFGLNEQFF. CDR3 nucleotide sequence: TGCGCCAGCAGCCAAGAACAGGGGGCTTTTGGGTTGAATGAGCAGTTCTTC. The chain links TRBV4-3 to TRBJ2-1, with 9 bases identical to TRBD1. The V and J ends lost 0 bases and 7 bases, in that order; junction bases with no gene match: 10. Germline CDR1 is LGHNA and CDR2 is YSLEER. The CDR3 runs 17 residues.